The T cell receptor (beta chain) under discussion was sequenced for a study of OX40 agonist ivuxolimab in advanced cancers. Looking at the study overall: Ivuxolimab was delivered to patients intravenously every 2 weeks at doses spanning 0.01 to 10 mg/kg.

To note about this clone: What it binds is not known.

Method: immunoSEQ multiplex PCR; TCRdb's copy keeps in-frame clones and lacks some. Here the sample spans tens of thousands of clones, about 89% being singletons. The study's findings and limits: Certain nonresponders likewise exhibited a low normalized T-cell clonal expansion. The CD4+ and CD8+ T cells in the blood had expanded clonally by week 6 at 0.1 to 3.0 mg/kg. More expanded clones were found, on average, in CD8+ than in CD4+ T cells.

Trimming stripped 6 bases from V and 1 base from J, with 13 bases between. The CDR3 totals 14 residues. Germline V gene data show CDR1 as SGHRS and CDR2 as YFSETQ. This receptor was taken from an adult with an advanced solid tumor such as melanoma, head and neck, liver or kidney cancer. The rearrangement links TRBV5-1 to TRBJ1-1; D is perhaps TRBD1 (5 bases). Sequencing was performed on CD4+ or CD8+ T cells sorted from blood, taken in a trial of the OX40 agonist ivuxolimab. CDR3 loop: CASTRGPPNTEAFF. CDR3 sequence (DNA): TGCGCCAGCACCCGGGGCCCCCCGAACACTGAAGCTTTCTTT.